Below, 25 T cell receptor beta chains from the same sample are listed, as sequenced in a study of Graves' ophthalmopathy and Graves' hyperthyroidism. CDR3 regions of TCR beta were amplified from RNA transcripts. Second-round multiplex PCR followed a first-round RT-PCR using HTBI primers. TCRdb reprocessed the multiplex PCR reads via MiXCR and lists one record per CDR3 protein. Of some 360,000 distinct CDR3 sequences listed, roughly 15% are singletons. The sequenced sample consisted of peripheral blood. These TCRs come from an adult woman with stable Graves' hyperthyroidism.

Turning to this clonotype: A read error is possible here, since a much larger clone lies one base away. CDR3 sequence reads: CANSSGTVTGELFF. Written as DNA, the CDR3 is TGCGCCAACAGCTCCGGGACAGTCACCGGGGAGCTGTTTTTT. The chain is built from TRBV5-1 and TRBJ2-2; TRBD1 matches at 7 bases. CDR1 and CDR2 from the germline V gene are SGHRS and YFSETQ. CDR3 length: 14 amino acids.

In this sample, this clonotype turned up many times. The rearrangement joins TRBV11-1 to TRBJ1-1; D unclear. V shed 5 bases and J shed 1 base, with 17 bases lying between them. CDR1 is SGHAT, CDR2 FQDESV, per germline (reference sequence). This CDR3 region has 16 residues. The chain's CDR3 is CASSPSTNWENTEAFF. The CDR3 DNA sequence: TGTGCCAGCAGCCCAAGCACAAACTGGGAGAACACTGAAGCTTTCTTT.

In its sample, this clonotype was seen a few times. This sequence joins TRBV19 and TRBJ2-4; 13 bases are shared with TRBD2. Germline assignment: CDR1 LNHDA and CDR2 SQIVND (reference sequence). The V gene end was trimmed by 7 bases and the J gene end by 10 bases; junction bases not matched to a gene: 13. The CDR3 runs 16 residues. CDR3 amino acids: CASTRTSGSSSGIQYF. CDR3 in DNA: TGTGCCAGTACCAGGACTAGCGGGAGCTCCAGTGGGATTCAGTACTTC.

This chain connects TRBV12-3 or TRBV12-4 to TRBJ2-5; TRBD1 agrees at 8 bases. The CDR3 has 15 residues. V shed 5 bases, J shed 5 bases, and the junction held 10 bases outside the gene matches. CDR3: CASSTLGQGRETQYF. In DNA form, the CDR3 reads TGTGCCAGCAGTACCCTTGGACAGGGACGGGAGACCCAGTACTTC.

V usage is TRBV7-2 and J usage is TRBJ1-2; 8 nucleotides match TRBD1. The CDR3 contains 19 residues. The trim removed 0 bases at V and 2 bases at J, leaving 14 bases unmatched. Germline values: CDR1 SGHTA, CDR2 FQGNSA. For the CDR3, the DNA is TGTGCCAGCAGCTTAGCGGATTACGCCGGGACAGGTCACAACTATGGCTACACCTTC. This codes for CASSLADYAGTGHNYGYTF.

The chain carries TRBV19 and TRBJ1-1; possibly TRBD1 for D (6 bases). The germline V gene has CDR1 LNHDA and CDR2 SQIVND (reference sequence). The CDR3 covers 20 residues. Trimming took 1 base from V and 0 from J, leaving 24 bases between them. DNA for the CDR3: TGTGCCAGTAGTATAGGAGCCGCTTGGACAGCCCTAGTAATGAACACTGAAGCTTTCTTT. This translates into CASSIGAAWTALVMNTEAFF.

At least ten counts were recorded for this clonotype. For the CDR3, the DNA is TGCAGTGCTACCTTTCCGGTAGGCAGCAATGGGGAGACCCAGTACTTC. This codes for CSATFPVGSNGETQYF. The rearrangement joins TRBV20-1 to TRBJ2-5; D call uncertain. The CDR3 length is 16 residues. Germline lookup yields CDR1 DFQATT and CDR2 SNEGSKA (reference sequence). The V gene lost 4 bases and the J gene lost 5 bases, with 23 bases spanning the gap.

This clonotype has ten or more counts. The chain couples TRBV20-1 to TRBJ2-5; weak D call: TRBD2 (6 bases). V gave up 5 bases and J gave up 7 bases, with 17 bases separating them. The CDR3 spans 13 residues. CDR1 and CDR2 from the germline V gene are DFQATT and SNEGSKA (reference sequence). As DNA, the CDR3 is TGCAGTGCTGCTGACCCCCAGGGAGGGACCCAGTACTTC. Its translation: CSAADPQGGTQYF.

This clonotype was counted at least ten times. This chain uses TRBV5-1 with TRBJ2-7, with D tentatively TRBD1 or TRBD2 (6 bases each). Germline lookup yields CDR1 SGHRS and CDR2 YFSETQ. This CDR3 is 14 amino acids long. V lost 2 bases and J lost 6, with 15 bases in between. This CDR3 reads CASSLGGAGIEQYF. CDR3 in DNA: TGCGCCAGCAGCTTAGGGGGTGCGGGAATCGAGCAGTACTTC.

The table lists this clonotype with many counts. The chain is built from TRBV28 and TRBJ1-5; weak D call: TRBD1 (5 bases). V was shortened by 0 bases and J by 6 bases, with 12 bases between the two germline ends. The CDR3 is 15 residues long. CDR1 is MDHEN, CDR2 SYDVKM, per germline. The CDR3 sequence is CASSLWGTLGQPQHF. DNA of the CDR3: TGTGCCAGCAGTTTATGGGGGACGCTGGGTCAGCCCCAGCATTTT.

The CDR3 spells CACRAGGSNQPQHF. In nucleotides, the CDR3 is TGTGCCTGTCGGGCAGGGGGCTCCAATCAGCCCCAGCATTTT. The chain combines TRBV30 with TRBJ1-5; 8 nucleotides match TRBD1. V lost 6 bases and J lost 3; bases outside the gene matches: 7. The CDR3 contains 14 residues. The germline V gene encodes CDR1 GTSNPN and CDR2 SVGIG (reference sequence).

This clonotype appeared many times. J is TRBJ1-2 and V is TRBV28; D unresolved. Trimming took 6 bases from V and 8 from J, leaving 10 bases between them. Germline lookup yields CDR1 MDHEN and CDR2 SYDVKM. CDR3 length equals 11 residues. The CDR3 here is CASRDDRGYTF. CDR3 nucleotide sequence: TGTGCCAGCAGGGACGACCGGGGCTACACCTTC.

This clonotype appeared many times. The J gene is TRBJ1-5, the V gene TRBV29-1; D ambiguous. Trimming left V 6 bases short and J 0 bases short, with 9 bases between. Germline V gene data show CDR1 as SQVTM and CDR2 as ANQGSEA. The CDR3 loop spans 13 amino acids. The CDR3 DNA reads TGCAGCGTGTTGTACGATAGCAATCAGCCCCAGCATTTT. It encodes CSVLYDSNQPQHF.

At least ten counts were recorded for this clonotype. The genes are TRBV6-1 and TRBJ2-7; 7 bases line up with TRBD2. Unmatched junction bases numbered 9, after V lost 8 bases and J lost 2 bases. The CDR3 runs to 14 residues. The V gene's germline CDR1 is MNHNS and CDR2 SASEGT. CDR3 DNA sequence: TGTGCCAGCTCCGGGGGGACGGCTACCTACGAGCAGTACTTC. It translates to CASSGGTATYEQYF.

The chain carries TRBV6-5 and TRBJ1-2; 10 bases align to TRBD1. The germline gives CDR1 MNHEY, CDR2 SVGAGI. The CDR3 loop spans 17 amino acids. V shed 0 bases, J shed 8 bases, and the junction held 12 bases outside the gene matches. This CDR3 reads CASSYSRTGGAGNGYTF. The CDR3 bases are TGTGCCAGCAGTTACTCGAGGACAGGGGGTGCCGGTAACGGCTACACCTTC.

Of note for this clonotype: With a much larger clone just one base away, this may be a read error. This rearrangement joins TRBV7-2 to TRBJ2-7; D gene unclear. This CDR3 has 15 residues. The germline gives CDR1 SGHTA, CDR2 FQGNSA. V was pared by 3 bases and J by 3 bases, with 15 bases between. The CDR3 is CASSLSARGVYEQYF. CDR3 in DNA: TGTGCCAGCAGCTTGTCGGCACGTGGGGTCTACGAGCAGTACTTC.

There are many counts of this clonotype. The chain combines TRBV5-6 with TRBJ2-6; no clear D. The CDR3 totals 15 residues. Deletions cut 4 bases from V and 0 bases from J, with 8 bases between. Germline V gene data show CDR1 as SGHDT and CDR2 as YYEEEE. For the CDR3, the DNA is TGTGCCAGCAGCCCGGATTACTCTGGGGCCAACGTCCTGACTTTC. Its translation is CASSPDYSGANVLTF.

This clonotype was seen at least ten times. V and J are TRBV28 and TRBJ2-7, with 8 positions matching TRBD1. The CDR3 loop spans 15 amino acids. Germline CDR1 and CDR2: MDHEN and SYDVKM. The trim removed 5 bases at V and 3 bases at J, leaving 9 bases unmatched. The CDR3 region is CASSTRTGWYYEQYF. The CDR3 bases are TGTGCCAGCAGTACCAGGACAGGGTGGTACTACGAGCAGTACTTC.

The table lists this clonotype with many counts. The genes are TRBV10-3 and TRBJ2-5; no clear D. Trimming took off 0 bases at V and 0 bases at J, with 8 bases between the two ends. The CDR3 is 15 amino acids. Germline V gene lookup returns CDR1 ENHRY and CDR2 SYGVKD. For the CDR3, the DNA is TGTGCCATCAGTGAGTCAGGTCAGAACCAAGAGACCCAGTACTTC. Protein: CAISESGQNQETQYF.

The table lists this clonotype with many counts. This chain uses TRBV2 with TRBJ2-7; weak D call: TRBD2 (6 bases). Trimming cost V 8 bases and J 4 bases, with 15 bases left between them. From germline, CDR1 is SNHLY and CDR2 FYNNEI. This CDR3 is 13 amino acids long. The CDR3 here is CASVMDGGYEQYF. For the CDR3, the DNA is TGTGCCAGCGTGATGGACGGAGGGTACGAGCAGTACTTC.

The rearrangement uses TRBV6-1 and TRBJ2-7, with D hard to call. This CDR3 region has 15 residues. The V end was cut by 0 bases, the J end by 2 bases, with 11 bases between. Germline CDR1 and CDR2: MNHNS and SASEGT. The CDR3 here is CASSEAVRAPYEQYF. The CDR3 DNA sequence: TGTGCCAGCAGTGAAGCGGTCCGGGCCCCCTACGAGCAGTACTTC.

The chain has TRBV6-1 and TRBJ2-7, with 9 bases matching TRBD1. CDR1 is MNHNS, CDR2 SASEGT, per germline. CDR3 length: 15 residues. After removal of 3 bases from V and 3 bases from J, the junction contained 6 bases not matched to a gene. In nucleotides, the CDR3 is TGTGCCAGCAGTGATCCGGGACAGGGAGGCTACGAGCAGTACTTC. Encoded protein: CASSDPGQGGYEQYF.

Ten or more counts support this clonotype. The CDR3 spells CASSLWGGPMEQYF. CDR3 coding DNA: TGTGCCAGCAGCTTATGGGGCGGCCCAATGGAGCAGTACTTC. The rearrangement uses TRBV7-2 and TRBJ2-7; D may be TRBD1 (5 bases). V lost 2 bases to trimming and J lost 7 bases, with 15 bases between them. Per germline, CDR1 SGHTA and CDR2 FQGNSA. The CDR3 loop spans 14 amino acids.

Regarding this clonotype: Since a much larger clone is just one base distant, this may be a read error. The chain links TRBV7-9 to TRBJ2-4; 9 bases fit TRBD2. The CDR3 totals 15 residues. Germline CDR1 SEHNR, CDR2 FQNEAQ (reference sequence). The CDR3 region is CASSPRASGENIKYF. For the CDR3, the DNA is TGTGCCAGCAGCCCGCGCGCTAGCGGGGAAAACATTAAGTACTTC.

This clonotype was recorded at least ten times. This chain uses TRBV7-2 with TRBJ2-7; D uncertain. Deletions cut 1 base from V and 2 bases from J, with 9 bases between. Germline assignment: CDR1 SGHTA and CDR2 FQGNSA. The CDR3 covers 14 residues. As DNA, the CDR3 is TGTGCCAGCAGCTTAGTCCTCTCCGCCTACGAGCAGTACTTC. Its translation is CASSLVLSAYEQYF.